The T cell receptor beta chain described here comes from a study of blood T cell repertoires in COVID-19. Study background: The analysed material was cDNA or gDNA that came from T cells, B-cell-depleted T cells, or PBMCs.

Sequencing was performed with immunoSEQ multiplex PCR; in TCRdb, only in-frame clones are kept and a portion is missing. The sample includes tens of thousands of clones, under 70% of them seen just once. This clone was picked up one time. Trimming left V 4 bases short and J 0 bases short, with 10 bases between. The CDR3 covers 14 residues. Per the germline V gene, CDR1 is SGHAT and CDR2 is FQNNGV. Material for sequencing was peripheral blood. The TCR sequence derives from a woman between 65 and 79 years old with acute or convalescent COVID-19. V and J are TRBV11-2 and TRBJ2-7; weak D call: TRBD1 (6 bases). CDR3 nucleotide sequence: TGTGCCAGCAGCTCCGGGACACTCTCCTACGAGCAGTACTTC. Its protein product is CASSSGTLSYEQYF.